This entry lists 4 T cell receptor beta chains sequenced from one sample in a study of CD8 T cells in Susac syndrome. Random hexamers primed reverse transcription of about 0.45 to 1 ug RNA. TCRdb ran MiXCR on the immunoSEQ multiplex PCR reads and lists one entry per CDR3 protein. The table has about 190,000 distinct CDR3 sequences, roughly 94% seen once. Material for sequencing was CD8+ T cells from PBMCs. These receptors were collected from a human donor with Susac syndrome.

This chain joins TRBV28 and TRBJ1-2; 7 bases line up with TRBD1. The CDR3 totals 12 residues. Germline values: CDR1 MDHEN, CDR2 SYDVKM. With V trimmed by 8 bases and J by 8 bases, 8 bases remained unmatched. CDR3 protein: CASGQGGLGYTF. The CDR3 DNA reads TGTGCCAGCGGCCAGGGGGGGTTAGGCTACACCTTC.

The chain employs TRBV10-2 and TRBJ1-1; 9 bases align to TRBD1. V lost 7 bases, J lost 1 base, and 1 base stayed unmatched. CDR1 is WSHSY and CDR2 is SAAADI in the germline V gene. The CDR3 consists of 13 residues. The CDR3 DNA reads TGCGCCAGCAAGGACAGGGGGAACACTGAAGCTTTCTTT. It encodes CASKDRGNTEAFF.

V and J are TRBV7-9 and TRBJ2-2; D call uncertain. Germline values: CDR1 SEHNR, CDR2 FQNEAQ (reference sequence). The CDR3 totals 13 residues. Between the trimmed V and J ends, which lost 5 bases and 2 bases, there was a span of 6 bases. The CDR3 protein is CASSPVNTGELFF. Here the CDR3 DNA reads TGTGCCAGCAGCCCCGTTAACACCGGGGAGCTGTTTTTT.

J is TRBJ2-7 and V is TRBV2, with D maybe TRBD1 (6 bases). The length of the CDR3 is 13 residues. The V and J ends lost 7 bases and 2 bases respectively, with 12 bases between them. Germline CDR1 and CDR2: SNHLY and FYNNEI. The CDR3 spells CASTVQGTYEQYF. In nucleotides, the CDR3 is TGTGCCAGCACCGTACAGGGAACCTACGAGCAGTACTTC.